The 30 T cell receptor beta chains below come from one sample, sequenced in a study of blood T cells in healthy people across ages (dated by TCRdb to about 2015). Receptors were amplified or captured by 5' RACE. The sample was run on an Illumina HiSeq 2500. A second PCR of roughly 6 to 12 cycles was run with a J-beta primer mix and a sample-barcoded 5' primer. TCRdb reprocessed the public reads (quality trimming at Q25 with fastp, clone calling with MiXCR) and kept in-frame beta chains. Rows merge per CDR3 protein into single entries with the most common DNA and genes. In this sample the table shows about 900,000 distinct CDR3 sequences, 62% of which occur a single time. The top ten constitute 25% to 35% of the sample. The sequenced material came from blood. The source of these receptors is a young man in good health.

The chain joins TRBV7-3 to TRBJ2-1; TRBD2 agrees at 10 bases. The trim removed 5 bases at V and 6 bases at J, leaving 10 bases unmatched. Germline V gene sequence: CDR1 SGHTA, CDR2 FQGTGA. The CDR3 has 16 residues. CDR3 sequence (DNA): TGTGCCAGCAGCGAAGACAGCGGGGGGGACCCCAATGAGCAGTTCTTC. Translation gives CASSEDSGGDPNEQFF.

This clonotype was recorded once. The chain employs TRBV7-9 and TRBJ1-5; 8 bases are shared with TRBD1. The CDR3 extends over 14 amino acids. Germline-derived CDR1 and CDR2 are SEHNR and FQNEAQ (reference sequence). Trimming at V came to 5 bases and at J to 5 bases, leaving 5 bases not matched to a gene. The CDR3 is CASSADRVYQPQHF. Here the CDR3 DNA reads TGTGCCAGCAGCGCGGACAGGGTATATCAGCCCCAGCATTTT.

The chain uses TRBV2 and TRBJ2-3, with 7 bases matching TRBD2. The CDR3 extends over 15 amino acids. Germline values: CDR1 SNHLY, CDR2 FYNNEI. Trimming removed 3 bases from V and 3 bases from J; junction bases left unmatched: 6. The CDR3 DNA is TGTGCCAGCAGTGACCGGAGGCGGGAGACAGATACGCAGTATTTT. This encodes CASSDRRRETDTQYF.

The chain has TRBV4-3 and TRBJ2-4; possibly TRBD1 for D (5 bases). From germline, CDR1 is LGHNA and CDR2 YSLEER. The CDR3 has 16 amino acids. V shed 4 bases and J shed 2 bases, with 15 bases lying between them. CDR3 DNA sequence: TGCGCCAGCAGCCCTCAAACAGGTGGTTCCAAAAACATTCAGTACTTC. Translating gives CASSPQTGGSKNIQYF.

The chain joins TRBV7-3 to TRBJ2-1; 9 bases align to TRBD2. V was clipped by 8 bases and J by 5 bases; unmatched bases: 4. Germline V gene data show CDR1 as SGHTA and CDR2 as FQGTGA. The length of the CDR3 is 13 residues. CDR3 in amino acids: CASCIAGDNEQFF. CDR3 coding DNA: TGTGCCAGCTGCATAGCGGGGGACAATGAGCAGTTCTTC.

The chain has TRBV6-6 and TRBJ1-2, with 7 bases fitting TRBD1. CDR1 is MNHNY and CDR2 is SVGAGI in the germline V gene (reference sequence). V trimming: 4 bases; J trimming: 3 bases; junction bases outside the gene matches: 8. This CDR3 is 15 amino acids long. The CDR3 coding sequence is TGTGCCAGCAGTTTTACCGGGACAGAACACTATGGCTACACCTTC. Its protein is CASSFTGTEHYGYTF.

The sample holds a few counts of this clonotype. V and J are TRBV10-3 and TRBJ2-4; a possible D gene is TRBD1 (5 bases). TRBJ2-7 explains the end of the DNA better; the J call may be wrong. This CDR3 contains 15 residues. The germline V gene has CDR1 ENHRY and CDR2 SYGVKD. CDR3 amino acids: CAISESPGSYAEQYF. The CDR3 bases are TGTGCCATCAGTGAGTCTCCAGGGTCTTACGCCGAGCAGTACTTC.

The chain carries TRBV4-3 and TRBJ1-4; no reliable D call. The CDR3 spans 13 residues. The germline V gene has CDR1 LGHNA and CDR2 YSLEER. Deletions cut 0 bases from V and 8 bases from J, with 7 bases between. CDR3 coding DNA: TGCGCCAGCAGCCAAGATGCCAGAGAAAAACTGTTTTTT. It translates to CASSQDAREKLFF.

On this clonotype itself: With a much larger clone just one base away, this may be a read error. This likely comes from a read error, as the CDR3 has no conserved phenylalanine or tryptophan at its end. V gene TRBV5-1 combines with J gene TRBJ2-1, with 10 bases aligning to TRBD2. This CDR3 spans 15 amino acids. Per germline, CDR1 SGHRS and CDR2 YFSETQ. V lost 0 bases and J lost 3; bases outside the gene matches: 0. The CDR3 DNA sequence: TGCGCCAGCAGCTTGGGGACTAGCGGCTACAATGAGCAGTTCTCC. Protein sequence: CASSLGTSGYNEQFS.

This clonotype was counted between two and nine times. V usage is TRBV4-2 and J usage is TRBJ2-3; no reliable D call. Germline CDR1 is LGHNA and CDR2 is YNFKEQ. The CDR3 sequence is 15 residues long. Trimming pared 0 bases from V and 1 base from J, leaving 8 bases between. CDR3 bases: TGTGCCAGCAGCCAAGATGCGAAGCGCACAGATACGCAGTATTTT. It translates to CASSQDAKRTDTQYF.

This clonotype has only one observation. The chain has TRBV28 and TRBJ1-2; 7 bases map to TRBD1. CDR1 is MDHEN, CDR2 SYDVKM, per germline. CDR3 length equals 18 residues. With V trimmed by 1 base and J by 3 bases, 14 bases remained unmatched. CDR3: CASSLLGPEGAYDYGYTF. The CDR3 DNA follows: TGTGCCAGCAGTTTATTAGGGCCCGAGGGGGCGTACGACTATGGCTACACCTTC.

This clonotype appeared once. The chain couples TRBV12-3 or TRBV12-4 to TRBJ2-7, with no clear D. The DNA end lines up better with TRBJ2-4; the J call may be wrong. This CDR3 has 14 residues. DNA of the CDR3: TGTGCCAGCAGTTGGGGTTCGGCCAAAAACATTCAGTACTTC. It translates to CASSWGSAKNIQYF.

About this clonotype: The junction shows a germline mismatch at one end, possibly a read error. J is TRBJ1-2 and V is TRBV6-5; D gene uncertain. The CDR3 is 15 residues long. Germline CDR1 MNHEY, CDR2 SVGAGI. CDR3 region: CAGSYSVGLGDGYTF. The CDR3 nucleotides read TGTGCCGGCAGTTACTCGGTTGGTCTTGGCGATGGCTACACCTTC.

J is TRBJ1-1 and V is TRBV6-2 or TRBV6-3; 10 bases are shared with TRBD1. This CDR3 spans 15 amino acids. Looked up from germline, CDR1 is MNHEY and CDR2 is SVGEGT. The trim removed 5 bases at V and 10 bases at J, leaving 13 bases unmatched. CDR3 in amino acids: CASSSGQGGTRRAFF. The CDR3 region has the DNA TGTGCCAGCAGTAGCGGACAGGGGGGGACTCGAAGAGCTTTCTTT.

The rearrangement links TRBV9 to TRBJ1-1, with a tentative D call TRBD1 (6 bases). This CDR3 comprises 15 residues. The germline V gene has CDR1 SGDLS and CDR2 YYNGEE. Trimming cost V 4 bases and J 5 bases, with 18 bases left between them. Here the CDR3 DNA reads TGTGCCAGCAGCCCCAGTGGGGGGGCGCCGACTGAAGCTTTCTTT. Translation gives CASSPSGGAPTEAFF.

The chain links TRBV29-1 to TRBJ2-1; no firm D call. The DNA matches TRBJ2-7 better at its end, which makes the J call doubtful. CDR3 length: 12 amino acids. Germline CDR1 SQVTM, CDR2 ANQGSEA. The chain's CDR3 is CSVRNRPYEQYF. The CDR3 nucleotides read TGCAGCGTTAGAAACAGACCCTACGAGCAGTACTTC.

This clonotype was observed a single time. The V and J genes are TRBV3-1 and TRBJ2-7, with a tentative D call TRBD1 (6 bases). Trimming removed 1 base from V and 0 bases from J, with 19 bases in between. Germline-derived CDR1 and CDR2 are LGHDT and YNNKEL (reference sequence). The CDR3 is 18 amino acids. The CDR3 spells CASSQGSNGDKISYEQYF. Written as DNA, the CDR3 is TGTGCCAGCAGCCAAGGATCTAACGGGGACAAGATCTCCTACGAGCAGTACTTC.

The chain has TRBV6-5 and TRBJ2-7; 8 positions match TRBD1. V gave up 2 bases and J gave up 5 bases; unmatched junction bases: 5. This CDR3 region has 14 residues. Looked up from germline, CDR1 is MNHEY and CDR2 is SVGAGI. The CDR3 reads CASSYTGQGHEQYF. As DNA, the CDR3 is TGTGCCAGCAGTTACACCGGACAGGGCCACGAGCAGTACTTC.

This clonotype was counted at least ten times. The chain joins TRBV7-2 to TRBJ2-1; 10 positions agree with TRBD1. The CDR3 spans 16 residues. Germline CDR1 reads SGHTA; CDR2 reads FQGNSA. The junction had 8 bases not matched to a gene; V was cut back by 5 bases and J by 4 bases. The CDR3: CASSVETGGAYNEQFF. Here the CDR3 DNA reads TGTGCCAGCAGCGTAGAGACAGGGGGCGCTTACAATGAGCAGTTCTTC.

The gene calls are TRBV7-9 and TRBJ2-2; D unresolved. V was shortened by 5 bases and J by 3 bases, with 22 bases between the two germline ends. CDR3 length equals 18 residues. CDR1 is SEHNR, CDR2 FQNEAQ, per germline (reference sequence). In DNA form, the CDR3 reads TGTGCCAGCAGCGCCATTGGCAGCGAGCCTCCTCACACCGGGGAGCTGTTTTTT. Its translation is CASSAIGSEPPHTGELFF.

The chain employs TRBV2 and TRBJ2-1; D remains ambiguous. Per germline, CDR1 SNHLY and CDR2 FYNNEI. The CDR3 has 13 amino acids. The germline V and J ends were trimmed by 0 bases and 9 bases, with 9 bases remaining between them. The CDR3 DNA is TGTGCCAGCAGTGAAGCCCCAGATGGTGAGCAGTTCTTC. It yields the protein CASSEAPDGEQFF.

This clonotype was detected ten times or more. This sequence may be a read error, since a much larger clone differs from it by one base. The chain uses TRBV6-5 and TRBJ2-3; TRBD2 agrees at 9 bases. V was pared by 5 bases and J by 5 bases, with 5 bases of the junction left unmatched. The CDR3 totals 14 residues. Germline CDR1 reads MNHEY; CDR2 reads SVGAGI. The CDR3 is CASSAGTSLDTQYF. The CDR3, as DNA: TGTGCCAGCAGTGCCGGGACTAGCCTAGATACGCAGTATTTT.

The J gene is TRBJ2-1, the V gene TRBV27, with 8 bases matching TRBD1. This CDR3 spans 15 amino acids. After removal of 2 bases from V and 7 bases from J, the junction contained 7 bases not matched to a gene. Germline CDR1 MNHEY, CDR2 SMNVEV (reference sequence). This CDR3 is CASSLAGQGRNEQFF. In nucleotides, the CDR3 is TGTGCCAGCAGTTTAGCCGGACAGGGTAGAAATGAGCAGTTCTTC.

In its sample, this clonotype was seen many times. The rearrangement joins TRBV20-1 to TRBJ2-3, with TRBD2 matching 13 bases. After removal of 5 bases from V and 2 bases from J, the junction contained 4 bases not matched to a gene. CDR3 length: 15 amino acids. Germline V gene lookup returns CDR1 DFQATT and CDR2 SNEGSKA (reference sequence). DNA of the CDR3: TGCAGTGCTTTTGGGACTAGCGGGGCCACAGATACGCAGTATTTT. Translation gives CSAFGTSGATDTQYF.

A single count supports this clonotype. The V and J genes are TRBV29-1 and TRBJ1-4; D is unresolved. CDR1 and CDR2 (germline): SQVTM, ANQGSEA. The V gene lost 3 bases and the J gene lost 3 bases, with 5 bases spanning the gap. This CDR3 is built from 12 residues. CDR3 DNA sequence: TGCAGCGTTGAGAGCCCTAATGAAAAACTGTTTTTT. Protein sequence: CSVESPNEKLFF. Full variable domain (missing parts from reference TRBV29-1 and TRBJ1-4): SAVISQKPSRDICQRGTSLTIQCQVDSQVTMMFWYRQQPGQSLTLIATANQGSEATYESGFVIDKFPISRPNLTFSTLTVSNMSPEDSSIYLCSVESPNEKLFFGSGTQLSVL.

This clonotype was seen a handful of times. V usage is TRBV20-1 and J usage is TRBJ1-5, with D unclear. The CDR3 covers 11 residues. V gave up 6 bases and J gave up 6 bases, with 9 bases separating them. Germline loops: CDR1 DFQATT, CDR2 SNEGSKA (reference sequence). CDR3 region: CSASLGQPQHF. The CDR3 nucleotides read TGCAGTGCCAGCCTGGGTCAGCCCCAGCATTTT.

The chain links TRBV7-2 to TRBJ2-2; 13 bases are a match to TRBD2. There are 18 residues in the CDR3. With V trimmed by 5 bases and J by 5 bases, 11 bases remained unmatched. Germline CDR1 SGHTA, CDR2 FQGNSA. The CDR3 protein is CASSLHSRTSGGTGELFF. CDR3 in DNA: TGTGCCAGCAGCCTCCACTCCAGGACTAGCGGGGGTACCGGGGAGCTGTTTTTT.

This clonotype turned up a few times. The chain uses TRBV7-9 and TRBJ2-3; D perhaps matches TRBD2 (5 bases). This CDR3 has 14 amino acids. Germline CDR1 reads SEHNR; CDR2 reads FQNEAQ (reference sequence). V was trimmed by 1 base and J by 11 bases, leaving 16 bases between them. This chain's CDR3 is CASSLEAAPGGQYF. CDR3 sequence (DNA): TGTGCCAGCAGCTTAGAGGCGGCCCCCGGAGGGCAGTATTTT.

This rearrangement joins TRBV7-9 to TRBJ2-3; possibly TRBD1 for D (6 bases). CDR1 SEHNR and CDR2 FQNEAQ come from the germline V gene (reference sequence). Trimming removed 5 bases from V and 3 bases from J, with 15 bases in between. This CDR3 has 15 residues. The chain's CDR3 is CASSPRERGTDTQYF. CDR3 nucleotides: TGTGCCAGCAGCCCGAGGGAAAGGGGGACAGATACGCAGTATTTT.

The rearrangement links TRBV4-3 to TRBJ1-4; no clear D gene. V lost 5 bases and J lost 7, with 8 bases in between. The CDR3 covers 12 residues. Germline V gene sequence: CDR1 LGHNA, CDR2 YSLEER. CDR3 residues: CASSGGSEKLFF. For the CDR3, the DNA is TGCGCCAGCAGCGGAGGGAGTGAAAAACTGTTTTTT.